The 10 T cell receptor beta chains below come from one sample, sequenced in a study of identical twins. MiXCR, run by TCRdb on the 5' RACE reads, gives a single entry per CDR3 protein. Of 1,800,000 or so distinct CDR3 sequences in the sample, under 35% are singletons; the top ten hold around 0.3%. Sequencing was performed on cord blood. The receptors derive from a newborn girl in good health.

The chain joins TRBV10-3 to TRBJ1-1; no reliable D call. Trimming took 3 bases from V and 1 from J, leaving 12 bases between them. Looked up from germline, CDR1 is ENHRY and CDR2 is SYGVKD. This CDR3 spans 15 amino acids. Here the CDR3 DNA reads TGTGCCATCAGTGAAGAGGGCGGAGAGAACACTGAAGCTTTCTTT. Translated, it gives CAISEEGGENTEAFF.

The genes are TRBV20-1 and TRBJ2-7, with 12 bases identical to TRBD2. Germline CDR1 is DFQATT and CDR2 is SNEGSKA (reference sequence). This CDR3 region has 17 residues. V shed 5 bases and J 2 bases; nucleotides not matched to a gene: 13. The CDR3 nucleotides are TGCAGTGCTCGTTACATCCCTAGCGGGGGGGTTACCTACGAGCAGTACTTC. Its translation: CSARYIPSGGVTYEQYF.

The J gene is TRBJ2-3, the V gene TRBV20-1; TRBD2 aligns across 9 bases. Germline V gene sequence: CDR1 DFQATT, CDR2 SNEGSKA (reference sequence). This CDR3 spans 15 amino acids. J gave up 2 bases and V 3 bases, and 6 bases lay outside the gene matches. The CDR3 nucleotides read TGCAGTGCTAGGGTAGCGGGGGCCATCACAGATACGCAGTATTTT. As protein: CSARVAGAITDTQYF.

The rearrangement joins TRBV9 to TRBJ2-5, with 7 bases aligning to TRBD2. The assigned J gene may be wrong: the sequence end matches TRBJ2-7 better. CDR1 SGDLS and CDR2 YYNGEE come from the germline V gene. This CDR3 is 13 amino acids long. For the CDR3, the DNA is TGTGCCGCCTGGCGGGAGAGGCCGTACGAGCAGTACTTC. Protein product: CAAWRERPYEQYF.

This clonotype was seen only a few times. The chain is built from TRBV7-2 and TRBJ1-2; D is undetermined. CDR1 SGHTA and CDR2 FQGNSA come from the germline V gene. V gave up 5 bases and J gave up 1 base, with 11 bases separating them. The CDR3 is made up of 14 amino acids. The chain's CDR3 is CASSPGSVNYGYTF. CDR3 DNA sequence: TGTGCCAGCAGCCCTGGGTCTGTTAACTATGGCTACACCTTC.

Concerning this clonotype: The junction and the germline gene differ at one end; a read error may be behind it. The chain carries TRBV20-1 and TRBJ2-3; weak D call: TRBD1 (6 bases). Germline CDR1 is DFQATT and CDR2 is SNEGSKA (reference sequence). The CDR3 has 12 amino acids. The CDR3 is CSANRRTDTQSF. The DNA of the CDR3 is TGCAGTGCTAATAGGCGGACAGATACGCAGTCTTTT.

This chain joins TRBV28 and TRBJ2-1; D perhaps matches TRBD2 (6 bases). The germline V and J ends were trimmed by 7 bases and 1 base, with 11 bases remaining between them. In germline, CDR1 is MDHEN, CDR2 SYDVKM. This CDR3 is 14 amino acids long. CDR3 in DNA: TGTGCCAGCAAGATTAGCGGATCCTACAATGAGCAGTTCTTC. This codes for CASKISGSYNEQFF.

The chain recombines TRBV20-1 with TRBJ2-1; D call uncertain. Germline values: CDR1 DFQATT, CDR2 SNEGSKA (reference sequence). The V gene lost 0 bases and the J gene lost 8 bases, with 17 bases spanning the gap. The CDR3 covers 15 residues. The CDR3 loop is CSARDPGPVPHEQFF. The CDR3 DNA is TGCAGTGCTAGAGATCCGGGCCCAGTGCCCCATGAGCAGTTCTTC.

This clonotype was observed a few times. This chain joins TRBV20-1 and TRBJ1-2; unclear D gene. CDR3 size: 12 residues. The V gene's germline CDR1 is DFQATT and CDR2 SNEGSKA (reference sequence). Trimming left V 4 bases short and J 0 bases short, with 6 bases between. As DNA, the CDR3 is TGCAGTGCTAAGGTAGCTAACTATGGCTACACCTTC. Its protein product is CSAKVANYGYTF.

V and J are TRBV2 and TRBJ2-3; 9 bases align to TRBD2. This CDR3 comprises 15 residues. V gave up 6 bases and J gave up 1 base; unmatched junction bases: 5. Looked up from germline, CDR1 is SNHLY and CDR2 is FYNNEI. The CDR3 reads CASRSSSGGTDTQYF. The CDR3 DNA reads TGTGCCAGCAGGTCCTCTAGCGGGGGCACAGATACGCAGTATTTT.